This entry features one TCR beta chain sequence. With 4 bases removed from V and 9 bases from J, the gap between germline ends came to 19 bases. Germline CDR1 is SGHNT and CDR2 is YYREEE (reference sequence). The CDR3 has 14 amino acids. This specimen belongs to a study of blood T cell repertoires in COVID-19. Study context: Researchers got acute and convalescent COVID-19 samples from the United States, Italy and Spain.

The protocol was immunoSEQ multiplex PCR, while the TCRdb copy is restricted to in-frame clones and leaves out a portion. The data hold about 110,000 clones, with 76% observed a single time. This TCR derives from a woman older than 75 with acute or convalescent COVID-19. V is TRBV5-4 and J is TRBJ1-1; D is ambiguous. Specimen: peripheral blood. CDR3 loop: CASSQDPSTQKAFF. CDR3 DNA sequence: TGTGCCAGCAGCCAAGATCCCTCCACACAGAAAGCTTTCTTT.